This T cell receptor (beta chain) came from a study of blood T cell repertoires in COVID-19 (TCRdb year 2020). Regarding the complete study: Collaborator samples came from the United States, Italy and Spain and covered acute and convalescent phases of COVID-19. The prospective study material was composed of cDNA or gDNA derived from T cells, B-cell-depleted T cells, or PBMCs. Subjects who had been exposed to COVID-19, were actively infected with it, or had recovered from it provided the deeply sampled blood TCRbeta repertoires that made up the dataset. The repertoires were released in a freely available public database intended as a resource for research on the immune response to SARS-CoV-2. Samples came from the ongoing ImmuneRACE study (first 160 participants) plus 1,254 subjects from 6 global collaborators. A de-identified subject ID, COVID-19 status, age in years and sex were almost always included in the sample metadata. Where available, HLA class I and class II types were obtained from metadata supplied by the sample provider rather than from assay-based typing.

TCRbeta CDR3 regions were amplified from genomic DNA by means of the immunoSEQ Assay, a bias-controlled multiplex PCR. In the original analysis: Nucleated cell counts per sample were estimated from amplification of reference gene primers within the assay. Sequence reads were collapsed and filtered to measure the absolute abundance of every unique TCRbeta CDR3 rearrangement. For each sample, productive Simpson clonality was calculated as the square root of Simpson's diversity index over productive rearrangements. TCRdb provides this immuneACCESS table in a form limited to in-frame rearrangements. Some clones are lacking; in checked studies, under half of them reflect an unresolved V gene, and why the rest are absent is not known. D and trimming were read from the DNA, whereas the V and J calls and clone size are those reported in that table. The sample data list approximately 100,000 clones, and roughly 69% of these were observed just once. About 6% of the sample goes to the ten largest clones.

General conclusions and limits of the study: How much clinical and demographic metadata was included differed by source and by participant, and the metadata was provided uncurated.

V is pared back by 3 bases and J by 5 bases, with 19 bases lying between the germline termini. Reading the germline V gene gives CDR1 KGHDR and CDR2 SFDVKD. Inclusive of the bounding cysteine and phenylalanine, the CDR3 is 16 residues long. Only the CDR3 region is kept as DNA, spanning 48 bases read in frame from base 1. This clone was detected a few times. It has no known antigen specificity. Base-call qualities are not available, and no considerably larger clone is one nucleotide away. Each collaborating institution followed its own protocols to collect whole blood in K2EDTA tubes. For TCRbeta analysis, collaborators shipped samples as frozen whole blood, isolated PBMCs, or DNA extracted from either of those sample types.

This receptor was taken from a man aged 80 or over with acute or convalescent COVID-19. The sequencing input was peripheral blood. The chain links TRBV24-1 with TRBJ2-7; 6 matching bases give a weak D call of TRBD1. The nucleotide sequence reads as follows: TGTGCCACCAGTGATGGGACACGGGCCCTCTTGGACGAGCAGTACTTC. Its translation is CATSDGTRALLDEQYF.